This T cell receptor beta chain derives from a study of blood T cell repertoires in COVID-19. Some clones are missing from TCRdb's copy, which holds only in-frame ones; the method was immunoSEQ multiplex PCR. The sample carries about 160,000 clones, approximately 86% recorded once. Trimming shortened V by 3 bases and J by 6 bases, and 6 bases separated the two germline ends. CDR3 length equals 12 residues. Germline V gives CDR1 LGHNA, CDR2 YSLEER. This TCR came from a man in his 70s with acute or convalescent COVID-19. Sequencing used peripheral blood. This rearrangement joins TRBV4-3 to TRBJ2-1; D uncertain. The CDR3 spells CASSHDTNEQFF. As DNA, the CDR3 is TGCGCCAGCAGCCACGACACCAATGAGCAGTTCTTC.